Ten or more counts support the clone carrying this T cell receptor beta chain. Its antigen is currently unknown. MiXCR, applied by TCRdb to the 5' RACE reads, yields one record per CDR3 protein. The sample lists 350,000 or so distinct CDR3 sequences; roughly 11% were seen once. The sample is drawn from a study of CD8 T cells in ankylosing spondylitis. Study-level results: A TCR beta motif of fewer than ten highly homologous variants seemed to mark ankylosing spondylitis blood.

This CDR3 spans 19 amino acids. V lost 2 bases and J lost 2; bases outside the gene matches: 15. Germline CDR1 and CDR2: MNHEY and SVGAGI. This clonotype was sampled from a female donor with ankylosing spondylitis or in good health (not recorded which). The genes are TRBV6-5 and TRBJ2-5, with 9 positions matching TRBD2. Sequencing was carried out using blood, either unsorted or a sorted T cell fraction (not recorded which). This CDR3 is CASSYLAGTIPISQETQYF. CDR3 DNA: TGTGCCAGCAGTTACCTAGCGGGGACAATTCCAATTTCTCAAGAGACCCAGTACTTC.